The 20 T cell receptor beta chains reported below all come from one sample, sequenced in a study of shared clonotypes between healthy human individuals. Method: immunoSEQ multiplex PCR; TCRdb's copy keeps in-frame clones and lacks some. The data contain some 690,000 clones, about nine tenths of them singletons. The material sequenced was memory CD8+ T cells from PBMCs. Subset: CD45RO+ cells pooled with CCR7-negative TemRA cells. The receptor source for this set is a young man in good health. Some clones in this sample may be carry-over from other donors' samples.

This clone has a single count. In DNA form, the CDR3 reads TGTGCCACCAGCCGGGGACAGGAGGTTTTGAACACCATATATTTT. Its protein product is CATSRGQEVLNTIYF. The chain joins TRBV15 to TRBJ1-3, with 8 bases aligning to TRBD1. The junction had 10 bases not matched to a gene; V was cut back by 5 bases and J by 7 bases. The CDR3 covers 15 residues. The germline V gene encodes CDR1 LNHNV and CDR2 YYDKDF (reference sequence).

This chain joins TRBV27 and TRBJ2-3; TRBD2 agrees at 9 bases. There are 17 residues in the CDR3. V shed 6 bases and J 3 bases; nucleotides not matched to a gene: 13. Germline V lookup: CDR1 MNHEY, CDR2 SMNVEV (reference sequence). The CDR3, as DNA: TGTGCCAGCAGCCTCCGTGTAGCGGGAGCATGGACAGATACGCAGTATTTT. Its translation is CASSLRVAGAWTDTQYF.

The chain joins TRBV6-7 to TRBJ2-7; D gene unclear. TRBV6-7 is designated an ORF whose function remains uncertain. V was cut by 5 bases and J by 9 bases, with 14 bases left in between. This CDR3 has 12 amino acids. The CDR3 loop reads CASSHPPLGQYF. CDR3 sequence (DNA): TGTGCCAGCAGTCACCCCCCCCTCGGGCAGTACTTC.

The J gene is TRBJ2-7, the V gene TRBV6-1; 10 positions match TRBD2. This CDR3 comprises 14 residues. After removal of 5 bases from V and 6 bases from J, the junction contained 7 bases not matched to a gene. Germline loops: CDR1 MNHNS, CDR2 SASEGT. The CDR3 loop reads CASSQREGPFEQYF. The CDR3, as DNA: TGTGCCAGCAGTCAGCGGGAGGGCCCCTTCGAGCAGTACTTC.

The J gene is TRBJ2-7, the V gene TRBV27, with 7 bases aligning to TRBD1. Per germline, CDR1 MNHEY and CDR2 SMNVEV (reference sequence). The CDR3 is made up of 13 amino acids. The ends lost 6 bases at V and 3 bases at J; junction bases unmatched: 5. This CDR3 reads CASRSGTDYEQYF. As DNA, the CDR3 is TGTGCCAGCAGATCCGGGACAGACTACGAGCAGTACTTC.

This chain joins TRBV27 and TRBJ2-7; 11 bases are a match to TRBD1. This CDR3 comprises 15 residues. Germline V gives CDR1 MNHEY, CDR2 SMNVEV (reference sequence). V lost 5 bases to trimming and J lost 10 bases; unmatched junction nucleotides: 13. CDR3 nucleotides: TGTGCCAGCAGTCCAGGACAGGGGGCGTTATTAATACAGTACTTC. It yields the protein CASSPGQGALLIQYF.

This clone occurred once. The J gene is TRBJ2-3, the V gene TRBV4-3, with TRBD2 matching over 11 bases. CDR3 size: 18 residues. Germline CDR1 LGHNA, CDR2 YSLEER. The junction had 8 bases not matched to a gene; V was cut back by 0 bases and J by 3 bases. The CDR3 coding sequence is TGCGCCAGCAGCCAAGATTTCCTAGCGGGAGGACCTACAGATACGCAGTATTTT. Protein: CASSQDFLAGGPTDTQYF.

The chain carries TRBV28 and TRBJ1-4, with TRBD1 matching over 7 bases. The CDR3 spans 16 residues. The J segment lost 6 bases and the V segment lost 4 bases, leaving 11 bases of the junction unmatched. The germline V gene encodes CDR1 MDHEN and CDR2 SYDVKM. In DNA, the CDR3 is TGTGCCAGCAGTTCCCCGGAGGGGGCGGGTGATGAAAAACTGTTTTTT. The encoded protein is CASSSPEGAGDEKLFF.

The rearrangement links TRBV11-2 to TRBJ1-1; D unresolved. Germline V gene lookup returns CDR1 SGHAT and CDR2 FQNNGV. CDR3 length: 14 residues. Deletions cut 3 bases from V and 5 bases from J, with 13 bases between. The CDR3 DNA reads TGTGCCAGCAGCTTCTTCGGGGTCGGAACTGAAGCTTTCTTT. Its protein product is CASSFFGVGTEAFF.

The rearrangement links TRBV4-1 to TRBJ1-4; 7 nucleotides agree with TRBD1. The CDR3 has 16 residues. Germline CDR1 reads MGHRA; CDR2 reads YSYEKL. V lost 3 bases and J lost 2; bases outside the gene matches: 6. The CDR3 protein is CASSHRTGDTNEKLFF. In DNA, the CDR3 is TGCGCCAGCAGCCACCGTACAGGGGACACTAATGAAAAACTGTTTTTT.

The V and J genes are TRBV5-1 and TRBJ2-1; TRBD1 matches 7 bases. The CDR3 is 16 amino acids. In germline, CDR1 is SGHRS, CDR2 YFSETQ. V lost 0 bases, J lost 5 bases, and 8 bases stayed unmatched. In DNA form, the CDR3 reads TGCGCCAGCAGCTTGGCCGGGACAGCGCCAGACAATGAGCAGTTCTTC. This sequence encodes CASSLAGTAPDNEQFF.

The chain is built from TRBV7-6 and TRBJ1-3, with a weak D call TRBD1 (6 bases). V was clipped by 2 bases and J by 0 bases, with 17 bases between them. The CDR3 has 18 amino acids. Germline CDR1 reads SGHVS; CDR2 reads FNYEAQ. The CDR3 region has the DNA TGTGCCAGCAGCTTAATGCCCGGACAGACCCACTCTGGAAACACCATATATTTT. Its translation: CASSLMPGQTHSGNTIYF.

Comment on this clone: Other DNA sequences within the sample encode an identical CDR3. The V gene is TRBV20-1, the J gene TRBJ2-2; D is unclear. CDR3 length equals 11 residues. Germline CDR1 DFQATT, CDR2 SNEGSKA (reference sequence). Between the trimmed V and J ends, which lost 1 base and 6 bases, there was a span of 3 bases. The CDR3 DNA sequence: TGCAGTGCTAGAGTTTCCGGGGAGCTGTTTTTT. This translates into CSARVSGELFF.

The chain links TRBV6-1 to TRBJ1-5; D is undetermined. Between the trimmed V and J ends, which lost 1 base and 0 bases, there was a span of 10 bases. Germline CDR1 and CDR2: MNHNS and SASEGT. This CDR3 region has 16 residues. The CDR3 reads CASSEDPPYSNQPQHF. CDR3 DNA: TGTGCCAGCAGTGAAGACCCGCCCTATAGCAATCAGCCCCAGCATTTT.

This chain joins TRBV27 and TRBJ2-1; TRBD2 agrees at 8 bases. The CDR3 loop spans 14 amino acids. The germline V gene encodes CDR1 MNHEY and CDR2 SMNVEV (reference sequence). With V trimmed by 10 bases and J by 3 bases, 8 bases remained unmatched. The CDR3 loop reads CATREGNYYNEQFF. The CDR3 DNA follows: TGTGCCACCCGGGAGGGCAACTACTACAATGAGCAGTTCTTC.

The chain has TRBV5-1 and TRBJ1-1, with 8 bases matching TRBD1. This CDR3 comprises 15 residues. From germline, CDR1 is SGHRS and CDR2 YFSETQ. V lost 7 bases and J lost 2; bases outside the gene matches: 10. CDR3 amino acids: CASLPGTGSNTEAFF. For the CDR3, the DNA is TGCGCCAGCCTTCCCGGGACAGGATCAAACACTGAAGCTTTCTTT.

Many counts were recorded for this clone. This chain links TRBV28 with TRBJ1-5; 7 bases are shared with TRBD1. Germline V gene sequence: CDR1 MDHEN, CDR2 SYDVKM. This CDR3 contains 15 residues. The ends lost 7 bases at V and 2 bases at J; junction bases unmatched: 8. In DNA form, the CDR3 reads TGTGCCAGCAACTCGCAGGGGGTAGGCAATCAGCCCCAGCATTTT. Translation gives CASNSQGVGNQPQHF.

As DNA, the CDR3 is TGTGCCAGCAGTTACTCTAGCACGGGCGGGGAGCTGTTTTTT. Translation: CASSYSSTGGELFF. The chain joins TRBV27 to TRBJ2-2; maybe TRBD2 (5 bases). Germline CDR1 and CDR2: MNHEY and SMNVEV (reference sequence). CDR3 length: 14 amino acids. Trimming removed 4 bases at V and 7 bases at J, with 13 bases between.

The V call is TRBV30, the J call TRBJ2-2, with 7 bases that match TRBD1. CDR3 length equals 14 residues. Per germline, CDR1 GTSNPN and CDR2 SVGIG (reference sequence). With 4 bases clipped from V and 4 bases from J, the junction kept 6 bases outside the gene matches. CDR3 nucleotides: TGTGCCTGGAAACTTCCAGGGGGCACCGGGGAGCTGTTTTTT. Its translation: CAWKLPGGTGELFF.

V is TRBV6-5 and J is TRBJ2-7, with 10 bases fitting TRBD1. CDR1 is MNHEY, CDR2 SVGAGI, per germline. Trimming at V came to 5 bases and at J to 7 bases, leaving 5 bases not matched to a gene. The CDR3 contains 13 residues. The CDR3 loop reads CASSPDRGEEQYF. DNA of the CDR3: TGTGCCAGCAGTCCGGACAGGGGGGAGGAGCAGTACTTC.